Following are 8 T cell receptor beta chains from one sample sequenced in a study of memory CD4+ T cells and cytomegalovirus serostatus. Sequencing used immunoSEQ multiplex PCR; TCRdb keeps in-frame clones, though not all of them. The data hold approximately 49,000 clones, with over 75% observed a single time. The sort gate was single viable CD3+CD4+CD8-CD45RO+ cells for memory CD4+ T cells. The sample was memory CD4+ T cells from blood. The receptors stem from an adult in good health and CMV-seronegative.

This clone was observed once. This chain connects TRBV18 to TRBJ2-1, with TRBD2 identical over 13 bases. J lost 6 bases, V lost 5 bases, and 7 bases had no gene match. The CDR3 length is 16 residues. Germline V gene data show CDR1 as KGHSH and CDR2 as LQKENI. The CDR3 loop is CASSSLAGGPGNEQFF. As DNA, the CDR3 is TGTGCCAGCTCATCACTAGCGGGGGGGCCGGGCAATGAGCAGTTCTTC.

The CDR3: CASSSGTVRGYTF. CDR3 DNA sequence: TGTGCCAGCAGTTCGGGGACAGTTAGGGGCTACACCTTC. J is TRBJ1-2 and V is TRBV28; 7 bases match TRBD1. This CDR3 has 13 amino acids. Germline lookup yields CDR1 MDHEN and CDR2 SYDVKM. J was trimmed by 8 bases and V by 4 bases; bases with no gene match: 7.

This sequence joins TRBV19 and TRBJ1-1; 9 bases align to TRBD1. There are 15 residues in the CDR3. Trimming at V came to 7 bases and at J to 5 bases, leaving 11 bases not matched to a gene. The germline gives CDR1 LNHDA, CDR2 SQIVND (reference sequence). In DNA form, the CDR3 reads TGTGCCAGTAATTTTCACAGGGGGCCTAGGACTGAAGCTTTCTTT. Protein sequence: CASNFHRGPRTEAFF.

V is TRBV30 and J is TRBJ2-7; D possibly corresponds to TRBD1 (6 bases). V was shortened by 3 bases and J by 2 bases, with 14 bases between the two germline ends. The CDR3 length is 14 residues. From germline, CDR1 is GTSNPN and CDR2 SVGIG (reference sequence). The DNA of the CDR3 is TGTGCCTGGAGGGAAAGACAGGCGCCCTACGAGCAGTACTTC. Protein sequence: CAWRERQAPYEQYF. The full variable domain, in which reference TRBV30 and TRBJ2-7 provide the parts outside the CDR3, is SQTIHQWPATLVQPVGSPLSLECTVEGTSNPNLYWYRQAAGRGLQLLFYSVGIGQISSEVPQNLSASRPQDRQFILSSKKLLLSDSGFYLCAWRERQAPYEQYFGPGTRLTVT.

J is TRBJ1-1 and V is TRBV5-1; D gene uncertain. The germline V gene has CDR1 SGHRS and CDR2 YFSETQ. Trimming removed 0 bases at V and 3 bases at J, with 15 bases between. The CDR3 consists of 16 residues. As DNA, the CDR3 is TGCGCCAGCAGCTTGGAAGTACTGGGAACATACACTGAAGCTTTCTTT. This encodes CASSLEVLGTYTEAFF.

The V and J genes are TRBV30 and TRBJ1-1, with TRBD1 as a possible D gene (5 bases). Germline CDR1 is GTSNPN and CDR2 is SVGIG (reference sequence). Trimming shortened V by 4 bases and J by 7 bases, and 13 bases separated the two germline ends. CDR3 size: 12 residues. CDR3 protein: CAWTGQGLEAFF. As DNA, the CDR3 is TGTGCCTGGACGGGGCAGGGCCTTGAAGCTTTCTTT.

V usage is TRBV4-1 and J usage is TRBJ2-3, with 11 bases lining up with TRBD2. The length of the CDR3 is 15 residues. Germline CDR1 reads MGHRA; CDR2 reads YSYEKL. The V gene end was trimmed by 4 bases and the J gene end by 2 bases; junction bases not matched to a gene: 2. The CDR3 here is CASSLGLADTDTQYF. DNA for the CDR3: TGCGCCAGCAGCCTGGGACTAGCGGACACAGATACGCAGTATTTT.

The chain combines TRBV27 with TRBJ2-1, with TRBD1 matching over 8 bases. CDR3 size: 20 residues. CDR1 is MNHEY and CDR2 is SMNVEV in the germline V gene (reference sequence). J lost 1 base, V lost 8 bases, and 22 bases had no gene match. The CDR3 is CASQPLFYRGKGQSYNEQFF. CDR3 coding DNA: TGTGCCAGCCAGCCCCTCTTCTACAGGGGGAAGGGGCAATCCTACAATGAGCAGTTCTTC.